Only a few counts were recorded for the clone carrying this TCR beta chain. This CDR3 contains 16 residues. The germline CDR1 and CDR2 sequences are LGHDT and YNNKEL (reference sequence). With 1 base clipped from V and 0 bases from J, the junction kept 2 bases outside the gene matches. The second PCR ran about 6 to 11 cycles with a sample-barcoded 5' primer and J-beta primers. TCRdb reprocessed the 5' RACE reads via MiXCR and lists one record per CDR3 protein. The sample lists some 1.6 million distinct CDR3 sequences, roughly 32% occurring once. These data originate in a study of blood T cells in healthy people across ages.

The V call is TRBV3-1, the J call TRBJ2-5; 10 bases line up with TRBD2. This receptor was identified in a woman in her thirties in good health. Sequencing was performed on blood. The CDR3 sequence: CASSQGTSGDQETQYF. DNA for the CDR3: TGTGCCAGCAGCCAAGGGACTAGCGGAGACCAAGAGACCCAGTACTTC.